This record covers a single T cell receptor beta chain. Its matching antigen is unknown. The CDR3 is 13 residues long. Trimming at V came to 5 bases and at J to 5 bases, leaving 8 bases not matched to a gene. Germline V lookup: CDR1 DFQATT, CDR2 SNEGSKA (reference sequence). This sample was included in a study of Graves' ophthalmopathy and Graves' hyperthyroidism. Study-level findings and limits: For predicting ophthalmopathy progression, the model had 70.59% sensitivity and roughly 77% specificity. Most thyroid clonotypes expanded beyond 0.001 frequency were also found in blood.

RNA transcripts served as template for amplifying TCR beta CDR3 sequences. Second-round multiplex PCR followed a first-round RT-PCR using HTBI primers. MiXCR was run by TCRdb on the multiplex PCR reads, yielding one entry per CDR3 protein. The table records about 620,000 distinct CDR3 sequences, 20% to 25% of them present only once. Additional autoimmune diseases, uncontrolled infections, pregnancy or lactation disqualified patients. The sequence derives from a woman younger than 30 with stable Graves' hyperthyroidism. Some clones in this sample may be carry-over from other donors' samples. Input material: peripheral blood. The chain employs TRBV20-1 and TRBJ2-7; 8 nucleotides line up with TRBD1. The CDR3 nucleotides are TGCAGTGCTGGGACAGGACAGAGCCACGAGCAGTACTTC. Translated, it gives CSAGTGQSHEQYF.